The present T cell receptor (beta chain) was sequenced within a study of T cell repertoires in cytomegalovirus infection (dated by TCRdb to about 2019). In the study overall: Alongside well-studied HLA-B-restricted epitopes, the peptide stimulations were aimed at recently identified HLA-C-restricted CMV epitopes, whose presentation resists viral immunomodulation. Because public TCR beta signatures pointed to carriage of CMV infection together with the matching HLA type, the HLA type of each donor mattered for the analysis.

The sample's treatment or condition label is to be understood as: in vitro stimulation with specific CMV peptide epitopes to enrich CMV-specific T cells. Study-wide findings and limitations: The ex vivo response was dominated by HLA-C-restricted CMV-specific TCR beta clonotypes, which also provided the single most frequent clonotype in two of eight donors. Carriers of CMV infection plus the relevant HLA type were discriminated by the cumulative frequency of public TCR beta family members in the study cohort and in an independent roughly 370-donor cohort.

For this chain, trimming is 4 bases at the V end and 6 bases at the J end, and the number of junction bases without a gene match is 7. The CDR3 covers 14 residues, taking in both the cysteine and the phenylalanine. Only the CDR3 region is kept as DNA, spanning 42 bases read in frame from base 1. CDR1 is given as PRHDT and CDR2 as FYEKMQ, both from the germline V gene (reference sequence). Sequencing took place on an Illumina HiSeq 1500. TCRdb cleaned the public reads at Q25 with fastp, built clones with MiXCR and kept in-frame beta chains. Here each entry gathers all rows of one CDR3 protein and keeps the most common genes and DNA. Present in this sample are roughly 80,000 distinct CDR3 sequences, under 30% of which were seen just once. The ten largest clones represent 50% of the sample. As regards this clonotype: Its antigen has not been determined. No base quality information exists; no much larger clone differs at one position.

The sequenced sample was CD8+ T cells from cultured PBMCs, obtained from culture after CMV antigen stimulation. This chain joins TRBV13 to TRBJ2-3, with TRBD1 matching 7 junction bases. The sequence was collected from a human donor in good health (CMV status not recorded). Some clones in this sample may be carry-over from other donors' samples. CDR3 loop: CASSWGKGADTQYF. The nucleotide sequence is TGTGCCAGCAGCTGGGGAAAGGGGGCCGATACGCAGTATTTT.